The T cell receptor (beta chain) described here comes from a study of cytomegalovirus exposure and HLA in healthy donors. Findings of the study overall: The authors later found most CMV-associated TCR beta chains appeared HLA-restricted. Later findings reportedly placed an Asian-associated ancestry cluster below the approximately 620-donor mean for N-insertions.

Regarding this clone: Its antigen is as yet unknown.

The trim removed 3 bases at V and 2 bases at J, leaving 9 bases unmatched. The CDR3 length is 17 residues. CDR1 is MGHDK and CDR2 is SYGVNS in the germline V gene. The PCR was carried out with 60 Vbeta primers and 13 Jbeta primers. Only in-frame clones appear in the TCRdb table, and some are missing; sequencing was by immunoSEQ multiplex PCR. The sample lists around 150,000 clones, roughly 82% seen once, with around 6.2% in the top ten. The V call is TRBV25-1, the J call TRBJ2-3; 9 bases agree with TRBD1. The source is a man aged 25-45 years in good health and CMV-seropositive. Sequencing used PBMCs. CDR3 sequence: CASSDLTRDRVTDTQYF. The DNA of the CDR3 is TGTGCCAGCAGTGATCTCACCCGGGACAGGGTCACAGATACGCAGTATTTT.